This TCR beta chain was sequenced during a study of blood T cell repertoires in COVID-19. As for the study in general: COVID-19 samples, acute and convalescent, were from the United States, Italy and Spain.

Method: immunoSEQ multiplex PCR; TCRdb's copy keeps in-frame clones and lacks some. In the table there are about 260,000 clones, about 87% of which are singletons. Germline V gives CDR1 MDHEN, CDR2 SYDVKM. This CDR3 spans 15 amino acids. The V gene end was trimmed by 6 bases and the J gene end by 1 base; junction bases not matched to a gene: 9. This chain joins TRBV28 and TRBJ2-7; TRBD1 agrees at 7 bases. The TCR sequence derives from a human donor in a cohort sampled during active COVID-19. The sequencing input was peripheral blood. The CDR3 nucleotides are TGTGCCAGCAGAACAAGACAGGGATTTTCCTACGAGCAGTACTTC. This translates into CASRTRQGFSYEQYF.